This T cell receptor (beta chain) originates from a study of blood T cell repertoires in COVID-19. The overall study: The study drew acute and convalescent COVID-19 samples from the United States, Italy and Spain. Sources were T cells, B-cell-depleted T cells, or PBMCs; the material itself was cDNA or gDNA.

The study counted Cohort 3 donors as recovered given two negative PCRs, clearance, or symptom resolution. Sequencing used immunoSEQ multiplex PCR; TCRdb keeps in-frame clones, though not all of them. Seen here are 350,000 to 400,000 clones, roughly nine tenths observed once, and the top ten hold 1%. The V gene's germline CDR1 is LGHDT and CDR2 YNNKEL (reference sequence). The CDR3 covers 17 residues. The V end was cut by 7 bases, the J end by 0 bases, with 20 bases between. The J gene is TRBJ2-3, the V gene TRBV3-1 (or the pseudogene TRBV3-2); possible D gene TRBD1, 6 bases. This TCR came from a man younger than 35 who had recovered from COVID-19. Sequenced sample: PBMCs or T cells enriched from blood (not recorded which). CDR3 in amino acids: CASTEQTGYSSTDTQYF. In nucleotides, the CDR3 is TGTGCCAGCACCGAACAAACAGGGTATTCTAGCACAGATACGCAGTATTTT.